This entry lists 14 T cell receptor beta chains sequenced from one sample in a study of blood T cell repertoires in COVID-19. This table comes from immunoSEQ multiplex PCR, and its TCRdb copy is limited to in-frame clones, with some not included. The table lists around 99,000 clones, roughly 83% of them singletons. Sequences were obtained from peripheral blood. These receptors were taken from a woman aged 60-75 years with acute or convalescent COVID-19.

This clone has just one count. The chain combines TRBV7-6 with TRBJ2-2, with D maybe TRBD2 (5 bases). V gave up 0 bases and J gave up 3 bases, with 8 bases separating them. The CDR3 consists of 15 residues. CDR1 SGHVS and CDR2 FNYEAQ come from the germline V gene. The DNA for the CDR3 is TGTGCCAGCAGCTTAGCGGGAGAACACACCGGGGAGCTGTTTTTT. Protein sequence: CASSLAGEHTGELFF.

The genes are TRBV18 and TRBJ1-5; TRBD1 matches at 7 bases. This CDR3 comprises 14 residues. V lost 3 bases to trimming and J lost 7 bases; unmatched junction nucleotides: 6. Germline assignment: CDR1 KGHSH and CDR2 LQKENI. The CDR3 bases are TGTGCCAGCTCACCCGACAGGGTTCTACAGCCCCAGCATTTT. This encodes CASSPDRVLQPQHF.

The chain is built from TRBV7-2 and TRBJ2-7; TRBD2 matches at 8 bases. V shed 6 bases and J 5 bases; nucleotides not matched to a gene: 9. Germline V gives CDR1 SGHTA, CDR2 FQGNSA. The CDR3 spans 14 residues. CDR3 coding DNA: TGTGCCAGCAGTCCCGTTGGAGCGGGAGACGAGCAGTACTTC. Encoded protein: CASSPVGAGDEQYF.

The chain combines TRBV19 with TRBJ2-7; TRBD2 aligns across 13 bases. V trimming: 6 bases; J trimming: 2 bases; junction bases outside the gene matches: 4. CDR1 and CDR2 from the germline V gene are LNHDA and SQIVND (reference sequence). The CDR3 sequence is 15 residues long. The CDR3 here is CASSGLAGATYEQYF. CDR3 nucleotide sequence: TGTGCCAGTAGCGGACTAGCGGGGGCAACCTACGAGCAGTACTTC.

This CDR3 is CASSDSPGNQPQHF. In DNA form, the CDR3 reads TGTGCCAGTAGCGACAGCCCAGGTAATCAGCCCCAGCATTTT. The chain couples TRBV19 to TRBJ1-5; the D gene is possibly TRBD1 (5 bases). Germline V CDR1 and CDR2: LNHDA, SQIVND (reference sequence). CDR3 length: 14 residues. With 6 bases removed from V and 4 bases from J, the gap between germline ends came to 13 bases.

The rearrangement joins TRBV3-1 (or the pseudogene TRBV3-2) to TRBJ1-1; 9 nucleotides line up with TRBD1. The V and J ends lost 6 bases and 2 bases, in that order; junction bases with no gene match: 10. Germline V gene lookup returns CDR1 LGHDT and CDR2 YNNKEL (reference sequence). The CDR3 extends over 16 amino acids. CDR3: CASSQDRGLINTEAFF. The DNA for the CDR3 is TGTGCCAGCAGTCAGGACAGGGGTCTGATTAACACTGAAGCTTTCTTT.

V is TRBV15 and J is TRBJ2-7; weak D call: TRBD1 (6 bases). The CDR3 spans 14 residues. Trimming cost V 3 bases and J 0 bases, with 9 bases left between them. Germline values: CDR1 LNHNV, CDR2 YYDKDF (reference sequence). In DNA form, the CDR3 reads TGTGCCACCAGCAGGAACAGGGACTCCTACGAGCAGTACTTC. It translates to CATSRNRDSYEQYF.

This sequence joins TRBV28 and TRBJ1-1; D is ambiguous. V lost 10 bases, J lost 0 bases, and 12 bases lay in between. Germline CDR1 and CDR2: MDHEN and SYDVKM. The CDR3 runs to 13 residues. The CDR3 sequence: CATTEGLNTEAFF. The CDR3 DNA reads as TGTGCCACCACAGAAGGATTGAACACTGAAGCTTTCTTT.

This rearrangement joins TRBV5-4 to TRBJ1-2; possibly TRBD1 for D (6 bases). This CDR3 comprises 14 residues. The V gene's germline CDR1 is SGHNT and CDR2 YYREEE (reference sequence). V was cut by 4 bases and J by 2 bases, with 12 bases left in between. The CDR3 reads CASSVGTGNYGYTF. CDR3 nucleotides: TGTGCCAGCAGCGTCGGAACAGGGAACTATGGCTACACCTTC.

This clone occurred a few times. This sequence joins TRBV9 and TRBJ2-3, with 9 positions matching TRBD2. Germline V gene data show CDR1 as SGDLS and CDR2 as YYNGEE. Trimming took 0 bases from V and 9 from J; bases not matched to a gene: 8. CDR3 size: 15 residues. The CDR3 loop reads CASSVVAGGPRTQYF. CDR3 bases: TGTGCCAGCAGCGTAGTTGCGGGGGGGCCACGAACGCAGTATTTT.

CDR3: CASSYYTGSGDSPLHF. Written as DNA, the CDR3 is TGTGCCAGCAGTTACTATACCGGGTCCGGGGATTCACCCCTCCACTTT. This chain uses TRBV6-5 with TRBJ1-6; D gene unclear. CDR3 size: 16 residues. Trimming stripped 1 base from V and 8 bases from J, with 15 bases between. Germline loops: CDR1 MNHEY, CDR2 SVGAGI.

CDR3 residues: CAWSVLRRGNNEQFF. The CDR3 DNA follows: TGTGCCTGGAGTGTACTAAGGAGGGGCAACAATGAGCAGTTCTTC. V usage is TRBV30 and J usage is TRBJ2-1, with D possibly being TRBD2 (6 bases). V was shortened by 0 bases and J by 5 bases, with 14 bases between the two germline ends. The germline gives CDR1 GTSNPN, CDR2 SVGIG (reference sequence). The length of the CDR3 is 15 residues. Full variable domain (missing parts from reference TRBV30 and TRBJ2-1): SQTIHQWPATLVQPVGSPLSLECTVEGTSNPNLYWYRQAAGRGLQLLFYSVGIGQISSEVPQNLSASRPQDRQFILSSKKLLLSDSGFYLCAWSVLRRGNNEQFFGPGTRLTVL.

The gene calls are TRBV12-3 or TRBV12-4 and TRBJ1-2; D remains ambiguous. Deletions cut 3 bases from V and 5 bases from J, with 7 bases between. The CDR3 is 12 amino acids. The CDR3 is CASSFAEYGYTF. CDR3 nucleotides: TGTGCCAGCAGTTTCGCGGAGTATGGCTACACCTTC.

The chain has TRBV6-5 and TRBJ1-2; D gene unclear. CDR3 size: 13 residues. Germline V gives CDR1 MNHEY, CDR2 SVGAGI. Trimming cost V 6 bases and J 3 bases, with 11 bases left between them. The CDR3 loop is CASRRSSHYGYTF. The CDR3 coding sequence is TGTGCCAGCAGACGGTCGTCCCACTATGGCTACACCTTC.